This T cell receptor (beta chain) was recorded in a study of cytomegalovirus exposure and HLA in healthy donors. Generated by immunoSEQ multiplex PCR, the TCRdb table keeps only in-frame clones and is missing some. The repertoire has approximately 60,000 clones, 85% to 95% of them found once; the top ten carry 7%. As for this clone: What it binds is not known.

There are 14 residues in the CDR3. Germline trimming cut 7 bases from V and 0 bases from J; bases unmatched to any gene: 4. Germline V gives CDR1 LNHNV, CDR2 YYDKDF (reference sequence). The donors were part of the 120-subject validation cohort, which stood apart from the 666-subject first cohort. Whole-study results and caveats: Researchers reported that a few CMV-associated chains were confirmed in vitro as CMV antigen-specific. Most TCRs appeared rarely, but some public TCRs recurred in many donors.

The sequence derives from a woman aged 18 to 35 in good health and CMV-seropositive. The rearrangement links TRBV15 to TRBJ2-3, with 7 bases that match TRBD1. Sequenced sample: PBMCs. The CDR3 sequence is CATNRGASTDTQYF. The CDR3 DNA reads TGTGCCACCAACAGGGGAGCTAGCACAGATACGCAGTATTTT.